These 28 T cell receptor beta chains originate from one sample sequenced in a study of graft-versus-host responses after intestinal transplantation. Measured with immunoSEQ multiplex PCR; TCRdb has only the in-frame clones, and not every one. The top ten hold around 3.9% of the sample, which has under 9,500 clones, 30% seen once. Source: alloreactive CD4+ T cells from a mixed lymphocyte reaction culture, taken before transplantation. The subset here: CFSE-low proliferating T cells sorted from roughly 6-day pre-transplant mixed lymphocyte reaction (GvH or HvG direction). Receptors were obtained from a human patient who was an organ donor for intestinal transplantation.

This chain links TRBV5-6 with TRBJ2-3, with TRBD2 as a possible D gene (6 bases). This CDR3 region has 14 residues. The V and J ends lost 4 bases and 7 bases respectively, with 16 bases between them. Germline CDR1 is SGHDT and CDR2 is YYEEEE. The CDR3 is CASSPGLSLHTQYF. The CDR3 DNA is TGTGCCAGCAGCCCGGGACTCAGTTTGCATACGCAGTATTTT.

The CDR3 coding sequence is TGTGCCAGTAGTCCATGGACAGGGGGCGCCTACAATGAGCAGTTCTTC. Amino acids: CASSPWTGGAYNEQFF. V is TRBV19 and J is TRBJ2-1, with 11 bases lining up with TRBD1. Per germline, CDR1 LNHDA and CDR2 SQIVND (reference sequence). CDR3 length: 16 amino acids. V shed 5 bases, J shed 2 bases, and the junction held 5 bases outside the gene matches. Looking up the rest from reference TRBV19 and TRBJ2-1 gives the full variable domain: DGGITQSPKYLFRKEGQNVTLSCEQNLNHDAMYWYRQDPGQGLRLIYYSQIVNDFQKGDIAEGYSVSREKKESFPLTVTSAQKNPTAFYLCASSPWTGGAYNEQFFGPGTRLTVL.

This clone was seen once. The J gene is TRBJ1-6, the V gene TRBV28; 9 nucleotides line up with TRBD1. There are 15 residues in the CDR3. Germline-derived CDR1 and CDR2 are MDHEN and SYDVKM. V shed 2 bases, J shed 9 bases, and the junction held 5 bases outside the gene matches. CDR3 DNA: TGTGCCAGCAGTTTAGGGACAGGGAGGACTTCACCCCTCCACTTT. This sequence encodes CASSLGTGRTSPLHF.

This clone showed up just a few times. The rearrangement uses TRBV7-7 and TRBJ2-1, with TRBD2 matching 11 bases. Germline assignment: CDR1 SSHAT and CDR2 FNYEAQ (reference sequence). This CDR3 spans 13 amino acids. This CDR3 reads CASGLAGGNEQFF. Written as DNA, the CDR3 is TGTGCTAGCGGTCTAGCGGGGGGTAATGAGCAGTTCTTC.

J is TRBJ2-3 and V is TRBV5-8; no firm D call. Trimming removed 0 bases at V and 0 bases at J, with 14 bases between. Germline CDR1 is SGHTS and CDR2 is YDEGEE. CDR3 size: 17 residues. CDR3 nucleotide sequence: TGTGCCAGCAGCTTGGGCCGCAGAGCGCTTAGCACAGATACGCAGTATTTT. Its protein is CASSLGRRALSTDTQYF.

This clone was detected only a few times. The V and J genes are TRBV4-2 and TRBJ2-6, with unresolved D. The CDR3 extends over 16 amino acids. V was shortened by 0 bases and J by 0 bases, with 6 bases between the two germline ends. Germline V gene data show CDR1 as LGHNA and CDR2 as YNFKEQ. The CDR3 spells CASSQEAGSGANVLTF. CDR3 nucleotides: TGTGCCAGCAGCCAAGAAGCCGGCTCTGGGGCCAACGTCCTGACTTTC.

In this sample, this clone turned up a few times. This chain uses TRBV11-2 with TRBJ2-3; TRBD2 is a possible D gene (7 bases). CDR3 size: 14 residues. Looked up from germline, CDR1 is SGHAT and CDR2 is FQNNGV. Between the trimmed V and J ends, which lost 8 bases and 5 bases, there was a span of 17 bases. The CDR3 sequence is CASGLGGLVDTQYF. The CDR3 DNA reads TGTGCCAGCGGATTGGGGGGGCTAGTAGATACGCAGTATTTT. The variable domain in full, with the rest retrieved from reference TRBV11-2 and TRBJ2-3, is EAGVAQSPRYKIIEKRQSVAFWCNPISGHATLYWYQQILGQGPKLLIQFQNNGVVDDSQLPKDRFSAERLKGVDSTLKIQPAKLEDSAVYLCASGLGGLVDTQYFGPGTRLTVL.

A few counts support this clone. The chain combines TRBV7-3 with TRBJ2-7; D is ambiguous. Trimming left V 1 base short and J 6 bases short, with 10 bases between. This CDR3 is built from 13 residues. Germline V gene data show CDR1 as SGHTA and CDR2 as FQGTGA. The CDR3 region is CASSLNWAGEQYF. For the CDR3, the DNA is TGTGCCAGCAGCTTAAACTGGGCTGGCGAGCAGTACTTC.

This clone was seen more than once but under ten times. The chain has TRBV5-4 and TRBJ2-1; D may be TRBD2 (5 bases). The CDR3 extends over 15 amino acids. Looked up from germline, CDR1 is SGHNT and CDR2 is YYREEE (reference sequence). V was pared by 4 bases and J by 0 bases, with 11 bases between. Here the CDR3 reads CASSLGLGSYNEQFF. CDR3 nucleotide sequence: TGTGCCAGCAGCCTCGGACTGGGCTCCTACAATGAGCAGTTCTTC.

A few counts support this clone. The V and J genes are TRBV2 and TRBJ1-5; D unresolved. The germline V and J ends were trimmed by 4 bases and 7 bases, with 8 bases remaining between them. The CDR3 sequence is 12 residues long. The germline CDR1 and CDR2 sequences are SNHLY and FYNNEI. The CDR3 here is CASSVKQQPQHF. CDR3 DNA sequence: TGTGCCAGCAGTGTGAAGCAACAGCCCCAGCATTTT.

This clone was detected a few times. The rearrangement joins TRBV7-9 to TRBJ2-1; 10 nucleotides align to TRBD1. V lost 6 bases and J lost 1; bases outside the gene matches: 6. Germline loops: CDR1 SEHNR, CDR2 FQNEAQ (reference sequence). The CDR3 has 16 amino acids. CDR3 sequence (DNA): TGTGCCAGCAGGGCGACAGGGGGCGCGTCCTACAATGAGCAGTTCTTC. Amino acid sequence: CASRATGGASYNEQFF.

This clone has only a few counts. The CDR3 loop reads CASSFLAGGPSTDTQYF. The CDR3 nucleotides read TGTGCCAGCAGCTTTCTAGCGGGAGGCCCGAGCACAGATACGCAGTATTTT. The rearrangement links TRBV7-3 to TRBJ2-3, with 11 bases aligning to TRBD2. This CDR3 comprises 17 residues. The germline V gene encodes CDR1 SGHTA and CDR2 FQGTGA. V dropped 3 bases and J dropped 0; count of bases not matched to a gene: 5.

This clone is medium-sized by share. The V and J genes are TRBV11-3 and TRBJ2-7; D gene uncertain. V was clipped by 4 bases and J by 3 bases, with 10 bases between them. Germline CDR1 SGHNT, CDR2 YENEEA. The length of the CDR3 is 13 residues. CDR3 sequence reads: CASSSLRLYEQYF. CDR3 nucleotides: TGTGCCAGCAGCTCCCTCCGACTCTACGAGCAGTACTTC.

The sample holds a few counts of this clone. The chain carries TRBV6-6 and TRBJ2-1; D might be TRBD1 (6 bases). Trimming removed 2 bases from V and 8 bases from J, with 10 bases in between. The CDR3 has 13 amino acids. Germline values: CDR1 MNHNY, CDR2 SVGAGI (reference sequence). CDR3 in DNA: TGTGCCAGCAGTTACCCAGGGGTAGATGAGCAGTTCTTC. Its translation is CASSYPGVDEQFF.

This chain links TRBV9 with TRBJ2-5, with 8 positions matching TRBD2. Germline V lookup: CDR1 SGDLS, CDR2 YYNGEE. The CDR3 is 15 amino acids. Trimming took 3 bases from V and 5 from J; bases not matched to a gene: 9. CDR3 DNA sequence: TGTGCCAGCAGCGCTGACGGACTAGCCGACGAGACCCAGTACTTC. Protein sequence: CASSADGLADETQYF.

The sample holds a few counts of this clone. This chain connects TRBV6-5 to TRBJ2-6, with TRBD1 as a possible D gene (6 bases). V dropped 0 bases and J dropped 2 bases, with 8 bases sitting between them. The V gene's germline CDR1 is MNHEY and CDR2 SVGAGI. CDR3 size: 16 residues. The CDR3 loop reads CASSYSPGAGANVLTF. CDR3 DNA: TGTGCCAGCAGTTACTCCCCAGGGGCTGGGGCCAACGTCCTGACTTTC.

This rearrangement joins TRBV6-5 to TRBJ1-1, with a possible D match to TRBD1 (5 bases). Deletions cut 5 bases from V and 1 base from J, with 11 bases between. CDR3 length equals 14 residues. Germline CDR1 reads MNHEY; CDR2 reads SVGAGI. DNA for the CDR3: TGTGCCAGCAGTCGGGGGTTACCGAACACTGAAGCTTTCTTT. It is translated as CASSRGLPNTEAFF.

This clone is medium-sized (0.01 to 0.1%) by share. The chain is built from TRBV11-3 and TRBJ2-7, with D perhaps matching TRBD1 (6 bases). The CDR3 runs 13 residues. V gave up 5 bases and J gave up 3 bases, with 11 bases separating them. CDR1 and CDR2 from the germline V gene are SGHNT and YENEEA. In DNA form, the CDR3 reads TGTGCCAGCAGCCCGGACAGATACTACGAGCAGTACTTC. Its translation: CASSPDRYYEQYF.

This clone is deemed medium-sized. The chain employs TRBV27 and TRBJ1-6; D is undetermined. The CDR3 runs 14 residues. Trimming took 2 bases from V and 12 from J, leaving 14 bases between them. Germline V lookup: CDR1 MNHEY, CDR2 SMNVEV (reference sequence). CDR3 region: CASSLVRQAQPLHF. The CDR3 DNA follows: TGTGCCAGCAGTTTAGTTCGGCAGGCCCAACCCCTCCACTTT.

J is TRBJ1-6 and V is TRBV30; D ambiguous. V was shortened by 2 bases and J by 9 bases, with 8 bases between the two germline ends. Germline V gene sequence: CDR1 GTSNPN, CDR2 SVGIG (reference sequence). This CDR3 spans 12 amino acids. This CDR3 reads CAWSRRTSPLHF. In nucleotides, the CDR3 is TGTGCCTGGAGTCGGAGGACTTCACCCCTCCACTTT. Looking up the rest from reference TRBV30 and TRBJ1-6 gives the full variable domain: SQTIHQWPATLVQPVGSPLSLECTVEGTSNPNLYWYRQAAGRGLQLLFYSVGIGQISSEVPQNLSASRPQDRQFILSSKKLLLSDSGFYLCAWSRRTSPLHFGNGTRLTVT.

This clone appeared many times. This chain joins TRBV9 and TRBJ2-5, with 8 bases fitting TRBD2. The CDR3 is 15 residues long. Germline-derived CDR1 and CDR2 are SGDLS and YYNGEE. Losses at the gene ends were 1 base for V and 2 bases for J; bases not matched to a gene: 4. The chain's CDR3 is CASSVSGGLQETQYF. The CDR3 DNA reads as TGTGCCAGCAGCGTATCGGGGGGGCTACAAGAGACCCAGTACTTC.

V and J are TRBV19 and TRBJ1-6; 7 nucleotides match TRBD1. This CDR3 comprises 15 residues. The trim removed 5 bases at V and 8 bases at J, leaving 9 bases unmatched. Germline V gene sequence: CDR1 LNHDA, CDR2 SQIVND (reference sequence). CDR3: CASSPDRAGYSPLHF. In DNA, the CDR3 is TGTGCCAGTAGTCCCGACAGGGCAGGATATTCACCCCTCCACTTT.

This clone showed up just a few times. The chain has TRBV7-8 and TRBJ1-4; D gene uncertain. The CDR3 extends over 13 amino acids. The V end lost 2 bases, the J end lost 6 bases, and 7 bases lay between the germline ends. The V gene's germline CDR1 is SGHVS and CDR2 FQNEAQ. The CDR3 bases are TGTGCCAGCAGCTTAAAACAAGATGAAAAACTGTTTTTT. Translation: CASSLKQDEKLFF.

V usage is TRBV7-9 and J usage is TRBJ1-2; D unresolved. V was cut by 4 bases and J by 4 bases, with 13 bases left in between. Germline V gives CDR1 SEHNR, CDR2 FQNEAQ (reference sequence). The CDR3 is 14 amino acids. The CDR3 protein is CASSSQPAAYGYTF. CDR3 nucleotides: TGTGCCAGCAGCTCACAGCCAGCTGCCTATGGCTACACCTTC. Full variable domain (outside the CDR3, taken from reference TRBV7-9 and TRBJ1-2): DTGVSQNPRHKITKRGQNVTFRCDPISEHNRLYWYRQTLGQGPEFLTYFQNEAQLEKSRLLSDRFSAERPKGSFSTLEIQRTEQGDSAMYLCASSSQPAAYGYTFGSGTRLTVV.

CDR3 loop: CASSREGIGLYGYTF. The CDR3 bases are TGTGCCAGCAGCAGAGAGGGAATTGGACTCTATGGCTACACCTTC. The gene calls are TRBV21-1 and TRBJ1-2. TRBV21-1 counts as a pseudogene. The length of the CDR3 is 15 residues.

V is TRBV7-2 and J is TRBJ2-2, with a possible D match to TRBD1 (6 bases). The CDR3 has 18 residues. V gave up 2 bases and J gave up 5 bases, with 21 bases separating them. Germline lookup yields CDR1 SGHTA and CDR2 FQGNSA. The CDR3 is CASSLRASEGVGTGELFF. The CDR3 DNA is TGTGCCAGCAGCTTAAGGGCCAGCGAGGGGGTGGGAACCGGGGAGCTGTTTTTT.

The gene calls are TRBV7-2 and TRBJ2-7; the match to TRBD1 covers 7 bases. The ends lost 3 bases at V and 0 bases at J; junction bases unmatched: 11. Per germline, CDR1 SGHTA and CDR2 FQGNSA. The CDR3 has 17 amino acids. The CDR3 DNA reads TGTGCCAGCAGCTTCAACCGGGACAGTATGTTCTCCTACGAGCAGTACTTC. Translating it yields CASSFNRDSMFSYEQYF.

The V call is TRBV6-6, the J call TRBJ2-3, with D possibly TRBD1 on 6 matching bases. Trimming removed 2 bases at V and 1 base at J, with 7 bases between. The germline V gene encodes CDR1 MNHNY and CDR2 SVGAGI (reference sequence). CDR3 length: 14 residues. The CDR3 nucleotides read TGTGCCAGCAGTTACCACAGGGGCACAGATACGCAGTATTTT. Protein product: CASSYHRGTDTQYF.